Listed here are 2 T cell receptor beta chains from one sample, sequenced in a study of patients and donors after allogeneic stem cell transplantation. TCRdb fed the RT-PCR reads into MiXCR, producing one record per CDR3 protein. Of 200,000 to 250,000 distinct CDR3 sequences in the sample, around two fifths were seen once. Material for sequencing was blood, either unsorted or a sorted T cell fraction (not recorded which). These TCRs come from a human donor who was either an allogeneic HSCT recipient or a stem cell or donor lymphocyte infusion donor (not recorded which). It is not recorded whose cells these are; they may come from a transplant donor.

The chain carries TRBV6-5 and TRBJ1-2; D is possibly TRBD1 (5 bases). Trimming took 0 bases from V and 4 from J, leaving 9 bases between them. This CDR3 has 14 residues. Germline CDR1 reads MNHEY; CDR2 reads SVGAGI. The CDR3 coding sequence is TGTGCCAGCAGTTACTCAGGGGAAGGCTATGGCTACACCTTC. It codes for CASSYSGEGYGYTF.

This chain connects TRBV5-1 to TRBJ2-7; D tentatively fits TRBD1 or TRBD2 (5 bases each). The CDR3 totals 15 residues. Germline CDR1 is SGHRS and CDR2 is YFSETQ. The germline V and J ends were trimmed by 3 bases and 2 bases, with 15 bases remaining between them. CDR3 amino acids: CASSYDLEGPYEQYF. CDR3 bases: TGCGCCAGCAGCTATGATCTCGAGGGACCCTACGAGCAGTACTTC.